Reported below is one T cell receptor (beta chain). Its target is not known. This entry belongs to a study of identical twins. Study-wide results and caveats: Recombination models fit unrelated individuals' TCR alpha sharing but underestimated twins'. While abundant cord blood beta clonotypes carried fewer insertions, memory repertoires showed no such pattern. These conclusions were based on statistical analysis (cross-sectional, not following the same donors).

CDR3 size: 14 residues. Trimming removed 0 bases from V and 6 bases from J, with 12 bases in between. Per the germline V gene, CDR1 is MNHEY and CDR2 is SVGAGI. Through template switching, a universal primer site was introduced, and the cDNA contained unique molecular identifiers. TCRdb processed the 5' RACE reads anew with MiXCR; each CDR3 protein has one entry. The sample has hundreds of thousands of distinct CDR3 sequences, 8.5% to 9.5% seen once. These data were also filed under a second study, of yellow fever vaccine responses in identical twins.

Specimen: PBMCs. The genes are TRBV6-5 and TRBJ2-7; no reliable D call. The clonotype was recovered from a woman aged 18-29 years in good health. CDR3 sequence (DNA): TGTGCCAGCAGTTACTCCAGAAATCTAATCGAGCAGTACTTC. Encoded protein: CASSYSRNLIEQYF.